The sequence of this TCR beta chain was determined in a study of regulatory T cells in long-lasting Graves disease. Whole-study context: Antithyroid drugs had been given to newly diagnosed Graves' patients for under 3 months.

Building the TCR beta libraries relied on iRepertoire HTBI primers, and CDR3 regions underwent Arm-PCR. Authors' methods: Samples jointly harbored 62 TRBV and 14 TRBJ segments. MiXCR, run by TCRdb on the multiplex PCR reads, gives a single entry per CDR3 protein. The authors' filters were not applied to this entry. Of approximately 390,000 distinct CDR3 sequences in the sample, around 15% were seen once. Time point defined: newly diagnosed GD, antithyroid drugs for less than 3 months. RNA extracted from PBMCs served as the sequencing template. Germline CDR1 and CDR2: LNHDA and SQIVND (reference sequence). The CDR3 consists of 12 residues. V lost 6 bases to trimming and J lost 5 bases, with 11 bases between them. Separately, the same data were catalogued under a study of T cells in Graves' hyperthyroidism and ophthalmopathy. That study adds: Most thyroid clonotypes expanded above 0.001 were also detected in blood.

This material consisted of peripheral blood mononuclear cells (PBMCs), taken at new diagnosis, from a patient treated with antithyroid drugs. The chain is built from TRBV19 and TRBJ2-7, with D possibly TRBD1 on 5 matching bases. This receptor was obtained from a woman between 18 and 29 years old with Graves disease. In DNA, the CDR3 is TGTGCCAGTAGAGGGGAACTGAACGAGCAGTACTTC. It specifies CASRGELNEQYF.